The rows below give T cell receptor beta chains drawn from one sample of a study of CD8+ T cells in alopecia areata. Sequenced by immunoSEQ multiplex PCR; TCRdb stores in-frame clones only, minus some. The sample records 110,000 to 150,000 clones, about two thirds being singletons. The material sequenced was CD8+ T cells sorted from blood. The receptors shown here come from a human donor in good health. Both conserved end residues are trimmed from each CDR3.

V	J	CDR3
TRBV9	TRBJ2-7	ASSAGKAYEQY
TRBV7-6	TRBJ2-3	ASSFNLGGRGDTQY
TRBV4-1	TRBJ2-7	ASSQVSQGNSYEQY
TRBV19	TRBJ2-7	ASSGTGYEQY
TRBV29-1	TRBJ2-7	SVEDQGGYEQY
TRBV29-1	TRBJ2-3	SLSGLAGDTQY
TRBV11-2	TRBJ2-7	ASSFGAYEQY
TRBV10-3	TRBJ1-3	AISESWTVGNTIY
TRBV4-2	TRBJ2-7	ASSQFLARPDEQY
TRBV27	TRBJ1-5	ASSLGGHQPQH
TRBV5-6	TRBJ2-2	ASSLEWGTGELF
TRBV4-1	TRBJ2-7	ASSQESPSDQY
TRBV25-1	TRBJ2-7	ASSGGGRAQEQY
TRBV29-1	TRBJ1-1	SVVRGMDTEAF
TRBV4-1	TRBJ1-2	ASSQDRRVPLYGYT
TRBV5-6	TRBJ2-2	ASSRGTVANTGELF
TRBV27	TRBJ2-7	ASSSSQGGRAYEQY
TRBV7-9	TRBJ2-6	ASSSGATGANVLT
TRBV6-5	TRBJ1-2	ASSVSANYGYT
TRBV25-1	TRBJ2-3	ASSESWSQY
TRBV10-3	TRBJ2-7	AISAATGLRPYEQY
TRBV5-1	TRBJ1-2	ASSFGDYGYT
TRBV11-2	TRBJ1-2	ASSLFLLGPRGYGYT
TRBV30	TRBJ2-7	AWSSSGGYEQY
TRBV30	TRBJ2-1	AWNLAGGVNEQF
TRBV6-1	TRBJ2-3	ASSEVRSTDTQY
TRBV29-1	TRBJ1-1	SVEGEGPEAF
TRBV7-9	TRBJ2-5	ASSSGTWLETQY
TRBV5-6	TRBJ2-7	ASSLGDGLY
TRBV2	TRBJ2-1	ASRRPGTSGYNEQF
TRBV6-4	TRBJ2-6	ASSGPSGSGANVLT
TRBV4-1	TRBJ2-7	ASSPSHSGSYEQY
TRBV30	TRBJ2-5	AWSVSFLDSLLETQY
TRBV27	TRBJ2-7	ASSPSGSYEQY
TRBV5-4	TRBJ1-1	ASSLAGGEAF
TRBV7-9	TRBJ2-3	ASSFQRGRADTQY
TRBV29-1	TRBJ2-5	SVDAGVETQY
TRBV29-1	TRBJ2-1	SVGTGDNEQF
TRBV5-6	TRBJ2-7	ASSLSGLREQY
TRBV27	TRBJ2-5	ASSPGRGQETQY
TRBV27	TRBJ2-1	ASSLPGRDNEQF
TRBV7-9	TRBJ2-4	ASSFTEGYSIAKNIQY
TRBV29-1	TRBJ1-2	SVEVREYGYT
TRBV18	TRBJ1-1	ASSQLRGRGAF
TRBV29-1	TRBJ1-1	SVVGRTEAF
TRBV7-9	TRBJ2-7	ASSAYPTGNRAYEQY
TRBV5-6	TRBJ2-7	ASSWSPDEQY
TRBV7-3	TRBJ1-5	ASSLGRGRPGGQPQH
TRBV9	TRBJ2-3	ASSPDREDTQY